This T cell receptor beta chain originates from a study of blood T cell repertoires in COVID-19. Seattle patients were enrolled while actively infected and followed longitudinally. CDR1 and CDR2 (germline): SNHLY, FYNNEI. The V and J ends lost 3 bases and 7 bases respectively, with 12 bases between them. The CDR3 sequence is 13 residues long. In the authors' methods: The assay estimated nucleated cells by amplifying reference gene primers. The data were produced by immunoSEQ multiplex PCR, yet TCRdb's version contains in-frame clones alone and is incomplete. For V, J and clone size, that table is used; D and trimming come from the DNA. The sample consists of about 480,000 clones, 85% to 90% of them appearing once.

The source material was peripheral blood. The sequence was collected from a woman aged 45-65 years with COVID-19, enrolled during active disease. This rearrangement joins TRBV2 to TRBJ1-1; TRBD1 is a possible D gene (5 bases). CDR3 region: CASSEGPTNEAFF. CDR3 in DNA: TGTGCCAGCAGTGAGGGGCCTACCAATGAAGCTTTCTTT.